The clone carrying this TCR beta chain was counted between two and nine times. The sample originates from a study of response to subunit inactivated influenza vaccine. TCRdb re-called the RT-PCR reads through MiXCR, storing one row per CDR3 protein. Seen here are about 530,000 distinct CDR3 sequences, approximately 10% observed once, and the top ten hold roughly 10%. Germline V gives CDR1 SGHTA, CDR2 FQGNSA. Trimming left V 1 base short and J 7 bases short, with 13 bases between. This CDR3 contains 14 residues. The rearrangement joins TRBV7-2 to TRBJ2-5; D is perhaps TRBD1 or TRBD2 (6 bases each). The sequences come from PBMCs from blood, collected on the day of vaccination. The receptor comes from a man aged 45-60 years who received an inactivated influenza vaccine. The CDR3 DNA reads TGTGCCAGCAGCTTAGGATACGGAGGGGGGACCCAGTACTTC. This codes for CASSLGYGGGTQYF. The full variable domain, in which reference TRBV7-2 and TRBJ2-5 provide the parts outside the CDR3, is GAGVSQSPSNKVTEKGKDVELRCDPISGHTALYWYRQSLGQGLEFLIYFQGNSAPDKSGLPSDRFSAERTGGSVSTLTIQRTQQEDSAVYLCASSLGYGGGTQYFGPGTRLLVL.